A selection of T cell receptor beta chains follows, all from one sample in a study of blood T cell repertoires in COVID-19. Assay used: immunoSEQ multiplex PCR; TCRdb lists only in-frame clones, some missing. The profile shows 150,000 to 250,000 clones, 94% of them singletons. The sample comprised peripheral blood. The receptors originated from a man between 25 and 39 years old with COVID-19, enrolled during active disease. The CDR3 runs from the conserved cysteine through the conserved F or W. The D gene is left open where the match is weak. The listing skips clone size in some rows; elsewhere it reads once, few, many or a size class.

J | size | V | D | DNA | CDR3
TRBJ1-1 | - | TRBV5-6 | - | TGTGCCAGCAGTAAGACAGTTAACACTGAAGCTTTCTTT | CASSKTVNTEAFF
TRBJ2-7 | - | TRBV3-1/TRBV3-2 | - | TGTGCCAGCAGCCCGACAGCGGGCTACGAGCAGTACTTC | CASSPTAGYEQYF
TRBJ1-4 | - | TRBV27 | TRBD1 | TGTGCCAGCAGCTCGAAACAGGGGGATAATGAAAAACTGTTTTTT | CASSSKQGDNEKLFF
TRBJ1-5 | - | TRBV30 | - | TGTGCCTGGAGTGTCGACAGCAGCAATCAGCCCCAGCATTTT | CAWSVDSSNQPQHF
TRBJ1-5 | - | TRBV2 | - | TGTGCCAGCAGTAGGATCGGAACAGACAATAGCAATCAGCCCCAGCATTTT | CASSRIGTDNSNQPQHF
TRBJ1-5 | - | TRBV19 | - | TGTGCCAGTAGTAGGACAATGGGCGGTGGTCAGCCCCAGCATTTT | CASSRTMGGGQPQHF
TRBJ2-1 | few | TRBV5-5 | - | TGTGCCAGCAGCAAGCAGGGGGGAAGCCATGAGCAGTTCTTC | CASSKQGGSHEQFF
TRBJ2-7 | once | TRBV30 | TRBD1 | TGTGCCTGGAGTAGGGGGCAGGGGGCTTGGCACGAGCAGTACTTC | CAWSRGQGAWHEQYF
TRBJ1-2 | once | TRBV6-4 | TRBD1 | TGTGCCAGCAGTTCGGGACAGGGACGTGGCTACACCTTC | CASSSGQGRGYTF
TRBJ2-1 | - | TRBV2 | - | TGTGCCAGCAGTGAGCTTGAGGGTAATGAGCAGTTCTTC | CASSELEGNEQFF
TRBJ2-7 | - | TRBV29-1 | TRBD1 | TGCAGCGCCGCGAGGGACAGGAGAAACTACGAGCAGTACTTC | CSAARDRRNYEQYF
TRBJ1-5 | - | TRBV5-5 | - | TGTGCCAGCAGCCGACGGGAGCGTGGGTCCCAGCATTTT | CASSRRERGSQHF